This note documents a single T cell receptor (beta chain) sequence. What it binds is unknown. This entry belongs to a study of OX40 agonist ivuxolimab in advanced cancers. The overall study: Partial responses occurred in Three dose-escalation patients, one with hepatocellular carcinoma and two with cutaneous melanoma. Study outcomes and limitations: Certain nonresponding patients likewise had low normalized T-cell clonal expansion.

The germline gives CDR1 SNHLY, CDR2 FYNNEI. CDR3 length: 13 residues. V lost 1 base and J 2 bases, leaving 5 bases between the germline ends. Assay used: immunoSEQ multiplex PCR; TCRdb lists only in-frame clones, some missing. Here the sample spans roughly 60,000 clones, roughly 80% being singletons. The V and J genes are TRBV2 and TRBJ1-2, with unresolved D. The sample in question was CD4+ or CD8+ T cells sorted from blood, obtained in a trial of the OX40 agonist ivuxolimab. This TCR derives from an adult with an advanced solid tumor such as melanoma, head and neck, liver or kidney cancer. The DNA of the CDR3 is TGTGCCAGCAGTGAAGTGATGAACTATGGCTACACCTTC. Protein sequence: CASSEVMNYGYTF.